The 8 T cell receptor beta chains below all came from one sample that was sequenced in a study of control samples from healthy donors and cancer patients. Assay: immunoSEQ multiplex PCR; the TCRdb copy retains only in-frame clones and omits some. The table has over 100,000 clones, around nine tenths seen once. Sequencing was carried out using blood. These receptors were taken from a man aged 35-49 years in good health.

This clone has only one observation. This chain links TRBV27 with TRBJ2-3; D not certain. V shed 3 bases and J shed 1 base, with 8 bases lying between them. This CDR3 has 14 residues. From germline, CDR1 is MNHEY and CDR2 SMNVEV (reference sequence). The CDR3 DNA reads TGTGCCAGCAGTTTGGGTAGGGGCACAGATACGCAGTATTTT. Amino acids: CASSLGRGTDTQYF.

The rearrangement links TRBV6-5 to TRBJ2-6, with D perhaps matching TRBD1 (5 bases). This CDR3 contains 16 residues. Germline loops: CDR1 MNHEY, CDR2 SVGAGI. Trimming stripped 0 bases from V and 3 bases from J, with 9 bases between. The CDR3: CASSYSWGSGANVLTF. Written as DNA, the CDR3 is TGTGCCAGCAGTTACTCTTGGGGCAGTGGGGCCAACGTCCTGACTTTC.

CDR3 protein: CASSLALRSSYNEQFF. As DNA, the CDR3 is TGCGCCAGCAGCTTGGCGCTGAGGAGCTCCTACAATGAGCAGTTCTTC. The chain recombines TRBV5-1 with TRBJ2-1; no firm D call. Germline lookup yields CDR1 SGHRS and CDR2 YFSETQ. The V gene lost 0 bases and the J gene lost 0 bases, with 10 bases spanning the gap. This CDR3 region has 16 residues.

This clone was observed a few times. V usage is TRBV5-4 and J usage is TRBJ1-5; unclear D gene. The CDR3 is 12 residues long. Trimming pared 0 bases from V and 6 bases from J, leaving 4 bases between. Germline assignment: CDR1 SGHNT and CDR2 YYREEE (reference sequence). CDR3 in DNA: TGTGCCAGCAGCTTGGATTCTCAGCCCCAGCATTTT. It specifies CASSLDSQPQHF.

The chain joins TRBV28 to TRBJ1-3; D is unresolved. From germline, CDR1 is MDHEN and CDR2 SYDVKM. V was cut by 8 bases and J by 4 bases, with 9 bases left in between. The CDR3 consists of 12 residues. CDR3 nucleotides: TGTGCCAGCGGGGATCCCGGAAACACCATATATTTT. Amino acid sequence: CASGDPGNTIYF.

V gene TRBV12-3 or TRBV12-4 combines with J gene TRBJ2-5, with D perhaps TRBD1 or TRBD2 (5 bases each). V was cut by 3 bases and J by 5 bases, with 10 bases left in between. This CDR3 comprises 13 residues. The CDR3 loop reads CASSFSGTETQYF. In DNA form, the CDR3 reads TGTGCCAGCAGTTTTTCGGGGACGGAGACCCAGTACTTC.

CDR3 DNA sequence: TGCGCCAGCAGTCGGGCAGGTTACACTGAAGCTTTCTTT. Translation: CASSRAGYTEAFF. This chain connects TRBV5-1 to TRBJ1-1; D gene ambiguous. V was shortened by 5 bases and J by 3 bases, with 11 bases between the two germline ends. Germline values: CDR1 SGHRS, CDR2 YFSETQ. This CDR3 is 13 amino acids long.

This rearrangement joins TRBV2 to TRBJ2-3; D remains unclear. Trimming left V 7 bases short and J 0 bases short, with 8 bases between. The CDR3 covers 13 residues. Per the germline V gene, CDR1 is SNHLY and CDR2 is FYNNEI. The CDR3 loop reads CASIEGSTDTQYF. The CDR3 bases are TGTGCCAGCATAGAAGGCAGCACAGATACGCAGTATTTT. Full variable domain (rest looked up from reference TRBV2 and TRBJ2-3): EPEVTQTPSHQVTQMGQEVILRCVPISNHLYFYWYRQILGQKVEFLVSFYNNEISEKSEIFDDQFSVERPDGSNFTLKIRSTKLEDSAMYFCASIEGSTDTQYFGPGTRLTVL.